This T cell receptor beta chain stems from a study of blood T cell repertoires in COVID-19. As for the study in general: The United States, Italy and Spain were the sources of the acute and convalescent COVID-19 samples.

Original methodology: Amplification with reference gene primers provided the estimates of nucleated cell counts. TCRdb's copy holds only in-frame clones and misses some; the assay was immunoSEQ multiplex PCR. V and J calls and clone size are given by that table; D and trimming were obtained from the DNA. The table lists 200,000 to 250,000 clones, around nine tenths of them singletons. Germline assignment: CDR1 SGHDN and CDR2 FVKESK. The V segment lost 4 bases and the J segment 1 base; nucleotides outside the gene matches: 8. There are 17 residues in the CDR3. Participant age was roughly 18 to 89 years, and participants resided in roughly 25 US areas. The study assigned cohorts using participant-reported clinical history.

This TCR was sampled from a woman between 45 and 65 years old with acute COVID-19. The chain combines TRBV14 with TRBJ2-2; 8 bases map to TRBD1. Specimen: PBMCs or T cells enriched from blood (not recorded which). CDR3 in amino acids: CASSPRTGFLNTGELFF. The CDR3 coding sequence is TGTGCCAGCAGCCCGAGGACAGGGTTTTTGAACACCGGGGAGCTGTTTTTT.